This T cell receptor (beta chain) was retrieved from a study of blood T cell repertoires in COVID-19. From germline, CDR1 is SEHNR and CDR2 FQNEAQ (reference sequence). This CDR3 spans 15 amino acids. Trimming took off 1 base at V and 2 bases at J, with 11 bases between the two ends. TCRdb's copy holds only in-frame clones and misses some; the assay was immunoSEQ multiplex PCR. The repertoire holds around 88,000 clones, with more than 65% as singletons. This sequence was found in a man aged 55 to 70 with acute or convalescent COVID-19. The specimen sequenced was peripheral blood. The chain employs TRBV7-9 and TRBJ2-5; TRBD2 is a possible D gene (5 bases). The DNA of the CDR3 is TGTGCCAGCAGCTTAGGGGGTAGCGTACAAGAGACCCAGTACTTC. It encodes CASSLGGSVQETQYF.